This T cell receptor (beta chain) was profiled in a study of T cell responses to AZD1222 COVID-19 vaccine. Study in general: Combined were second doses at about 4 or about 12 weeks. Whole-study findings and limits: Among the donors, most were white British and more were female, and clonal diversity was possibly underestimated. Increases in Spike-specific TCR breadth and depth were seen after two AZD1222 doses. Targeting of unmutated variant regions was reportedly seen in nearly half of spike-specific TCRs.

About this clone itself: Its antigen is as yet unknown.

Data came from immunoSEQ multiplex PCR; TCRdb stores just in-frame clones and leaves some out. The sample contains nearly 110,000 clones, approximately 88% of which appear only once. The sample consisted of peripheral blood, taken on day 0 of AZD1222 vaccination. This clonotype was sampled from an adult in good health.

DNA for the CDR3: TGTGCCATCAGCAGACAGGGGACTGCCTACGAGCAGTACTTC. As protein: CAISRQGTAYEQYF. The V and J genes are TRBV10-3 and TRBJ2-7; 8 nucleotides agree with TRBD1. Germline CDR1 and CDR2: ENHRY and SYGVKD. This CDR3 region has 14 residues. Losses at the gene ends were 6 bases for V and 2 bases for J; bases not matched to a gene: 6.